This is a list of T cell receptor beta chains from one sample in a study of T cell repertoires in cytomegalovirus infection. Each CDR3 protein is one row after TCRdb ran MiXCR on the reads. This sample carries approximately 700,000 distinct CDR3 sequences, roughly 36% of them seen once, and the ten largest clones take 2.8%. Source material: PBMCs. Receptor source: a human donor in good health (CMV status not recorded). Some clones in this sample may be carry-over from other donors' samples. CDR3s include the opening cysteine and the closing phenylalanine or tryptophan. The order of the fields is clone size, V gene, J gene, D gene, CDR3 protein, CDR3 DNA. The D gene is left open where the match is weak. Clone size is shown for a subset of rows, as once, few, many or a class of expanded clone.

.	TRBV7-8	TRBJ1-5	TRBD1	CASSGQGAVNQPQHF	TGTGCCAGCAGCGGACAGGGGGCGGTTAATCAGCCCCAGCATTTT
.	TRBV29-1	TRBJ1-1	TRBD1	CSVDQGQPHEAFF	TGCAGCGTTGATCAGGGACAGCCCCATGAAGCTTTCTTT
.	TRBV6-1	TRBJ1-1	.	CASRAGAGATEAFF	TGTGCCAGCAGGGCCGGGGCGGGGGCCACTGAAGCTTTCTTT
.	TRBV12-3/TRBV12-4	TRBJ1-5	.	CASKGVGGQPQHF	TGTGCCAGCAAGGGGGTTGGGGGTCAGCCCCAGCATTTT
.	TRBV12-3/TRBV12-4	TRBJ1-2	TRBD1	CASSRSGTGERGYGYTF	TGTGCCAGCAGCCGTTCCGGGACAGGGGAGAGGGGCTATGGCTACACCTTC
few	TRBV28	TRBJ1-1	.	CASSLGLMGDTEAFF	TGTGCCAGCAGTCTCGGACTGATGGGCGACACTGAAGCTTTCTTT
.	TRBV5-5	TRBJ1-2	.	CASSPSDANYGYTF	TGTGCCAGCAGCCCCTCAGACGCTAACTATGGCTACACCTTC
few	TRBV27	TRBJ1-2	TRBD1	CASSLRQGVEGYTF	TGTGCCAGCAGTTTAAGACAGGGGGTGGAAGGCTACACCTTC
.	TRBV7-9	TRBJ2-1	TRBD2	CASSAPGLAGGYNEQFF	TGTGCCAGCAGCGCCCCAGGCCTAGCGGGGGGTTACAATGAGCAGTTCTTC
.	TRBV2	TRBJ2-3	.	CACSEVGFGTDTQYF	TGTGCCTGCAGTGAAGTAGGTTTTGGCACAGATACGCAGTATTTT
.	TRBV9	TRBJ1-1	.	CASSVEREGTEAFF	TGTGCCAGCAGCGTAGAGCGGGAAGGCACTGAAGCTTTCTTT
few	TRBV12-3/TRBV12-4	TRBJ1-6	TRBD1	CASSSTGKSFPLHF	TGTGCCAGCAGTTCGACAGGGAAATCATTCCCCCTCCACTTT
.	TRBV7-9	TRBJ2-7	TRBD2	CASSPRVESGGTDEQYF	TGTGCCAGCAGCCCCCGGGTAGAGAGCGGGGGAACCGACGAGCAGTACTTC
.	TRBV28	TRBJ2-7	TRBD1	CASSFPGTGEYSYEQYF	TGTGCCAGCAGTTTCCCCGGGACAGGGGAATACTCCTACGAGCAGTACTTC
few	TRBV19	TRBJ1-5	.	CASSSDGLRPQHF	TGTGCCAGTAGTAGCGACGGATTAAGGCCCCAGCATTTT
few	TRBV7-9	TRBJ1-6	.	CASSFPQINSPLHF	TGTGCCAGCAGCTTCCCCCAAATTAATTCACCCCTCCACTTT
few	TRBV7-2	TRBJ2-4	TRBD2	CASSPPGLAGGGNIQYF	TGTGCCAGCAGCCCTCCGGGACTAGCGGGGGGCGGGAACATTCAGTACTTC
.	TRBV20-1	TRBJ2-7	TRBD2	CSALAGSRSVEQYF	TGCAGCGCCCTAGCGGGATCTAGAAGTGTGGAGCAGTACTTC
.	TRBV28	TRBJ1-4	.	CASSLTGTTEKLFF	TGTGCCAGCAGTTTAACAGGGACGACGGAAAAACTGTTTTTT
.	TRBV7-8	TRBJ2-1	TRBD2	CASSLAAGDEQFF	TGTGCCAGCAGCTTAGCAGCGGGAGATGAGCAGTTCTTC
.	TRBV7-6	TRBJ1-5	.	CASSSGTYSNQPQHF	TGTGCCAGCAGCTCCGGGACATATAGCAATCAGCCCCAGCATTTT
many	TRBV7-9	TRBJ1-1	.	CASSLGTLNTEAFF	TGTGCCAGCAGCTTAGGGACATTGAACACTGAAGCTTTCTTT
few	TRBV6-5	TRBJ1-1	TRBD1	CASGQGGIVAFF	TGTGCCAGCGGACAGGGCGGGATCGTTGCTTTCTTT
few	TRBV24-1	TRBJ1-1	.	CATPEVNTEAFF	TGTGCCACCCCAGAGGTAAACACTGAAGCTTTCTTT
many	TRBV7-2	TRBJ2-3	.	CASRPGLSTDTQYF	TGTGCCAGCAGACCGGGACTGAGCACAGATACGCAGTATTTT
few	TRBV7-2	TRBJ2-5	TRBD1	CASSLGGTAGTQYF	TGTGCCAGCAGCTTAGGGGGGACAGCAGGGACCCAGTACTTC
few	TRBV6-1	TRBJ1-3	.	CASSEARQIGNTIYF	TGTGCCAGCAGTGAAGCGCGGCAGATTGGAAACACCATATATTTT
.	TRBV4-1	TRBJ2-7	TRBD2	CASSHLTSGSYEQYF	TGCGCCAGCAGCCATCTGACTAGCGGGTCCTACGAGCAGTACTTC
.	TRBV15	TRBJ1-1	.	CATSRGVKLGQSNTEAFF	TGTGCCACCAGCAGAGGTGTAAAACTCGGACAGTCGAACACTGAAGCTTTCTTT
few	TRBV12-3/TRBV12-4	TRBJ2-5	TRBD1	CASSTTGNRETQYF	TGTGCCAGCAGTACGACAGGGAACCGGGAGACCCAGTACTTC
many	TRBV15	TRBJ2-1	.	CATSSFPGTSSYNEQFF	TGTGCCACCAGCAGTTTCCCGGGGACAAGCTCCTACAATGAGCAGTTCTTC
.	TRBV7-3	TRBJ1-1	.	CASSSIGGMNTEAFF	TGTGCCAGCAGCTCCATCGGGGGCATGAACACTGAAGCTTTCTTT
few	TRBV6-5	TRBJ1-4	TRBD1	CASSSWTGVNEKLFF	TGTGCCAGCAGTTCCTGGACAGGAGTTAATGAAAAACTGTTTTTT
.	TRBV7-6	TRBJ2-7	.	CASSPGTHEQYF	TGTGCTAGCAGCCCTGGGACACACGAGCAGTACTTC
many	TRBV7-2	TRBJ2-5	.	CASSLEGLQETQYF	TGTGCCAGCAGTTTAGAGGGATTGCAAGAGACCCAGTACTTC
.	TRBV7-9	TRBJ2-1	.	CASSFVFRGNEQFF	TGTGCCAGCAGCTTCGTCTTCAGGGGAAATGAGCAGTTCTTC
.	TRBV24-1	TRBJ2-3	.	CATSDRRDSSTDTQYF	TGTGCCACCAGTGATCGCCGGGACTCAAGCACAGATACGCAGTATTTT
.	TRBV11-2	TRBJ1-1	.	CASSSRTALANTEAFF	TGTGCCAGCAGCTCCCGGACAGCTCTCGCGAACACTGAAGCTTTCTTT
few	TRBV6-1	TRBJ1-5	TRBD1	CASSGSTGTGGSYSNQPQHF	TGTGCCAGCAGTGGGTCAACCGGGACAGGGGGCAGCTATAGCAATCAGCCCCAGCATTTT
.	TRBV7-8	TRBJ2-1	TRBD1	CASSPGQGRPLHNELFF	TGTGCCAGCAGCCCAGGACAGGGGCGACCCCTACACAATGAGCTGTTCTTC
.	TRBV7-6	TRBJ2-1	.	CASMARPNEQFF	TGTGCCAGCATGGCCAGGCCCAATGAGCAGTTCTTC
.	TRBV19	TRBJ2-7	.	CASRLTGSSEQYF	TGTGCCAGTAGATTGACGGGGTCCTCCGAGCAGTACTTC